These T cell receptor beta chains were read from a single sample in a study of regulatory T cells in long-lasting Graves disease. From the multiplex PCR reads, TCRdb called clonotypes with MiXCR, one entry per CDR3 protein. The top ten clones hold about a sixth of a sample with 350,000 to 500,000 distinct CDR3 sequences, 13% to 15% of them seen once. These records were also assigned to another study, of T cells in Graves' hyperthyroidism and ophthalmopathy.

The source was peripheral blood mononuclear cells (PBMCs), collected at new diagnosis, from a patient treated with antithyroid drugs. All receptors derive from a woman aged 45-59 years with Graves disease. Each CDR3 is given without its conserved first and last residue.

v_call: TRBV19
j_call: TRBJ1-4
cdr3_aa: ASMSQGATNEKLF

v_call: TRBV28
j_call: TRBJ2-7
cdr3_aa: ASTGTGQFYEQY

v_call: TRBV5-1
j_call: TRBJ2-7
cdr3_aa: ASSFPQTGPYEQY

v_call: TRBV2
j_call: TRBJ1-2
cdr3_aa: ASSHGPTGDGYT

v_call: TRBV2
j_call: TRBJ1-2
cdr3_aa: ASSDRLNYGYT

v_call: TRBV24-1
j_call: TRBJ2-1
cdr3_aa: ATSDQTSGDSSYNEQF

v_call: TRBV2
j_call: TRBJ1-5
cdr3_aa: ASSDGGAGRDQPQH

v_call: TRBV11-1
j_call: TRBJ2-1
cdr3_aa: ASSLRPWSAGWNEQF

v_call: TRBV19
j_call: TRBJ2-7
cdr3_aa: ASSMGLAGVSEQY

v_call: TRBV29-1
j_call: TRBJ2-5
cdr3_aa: SVDAGGTGVETQY

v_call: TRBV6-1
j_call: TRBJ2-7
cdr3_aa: ASSDGTGPYEQY

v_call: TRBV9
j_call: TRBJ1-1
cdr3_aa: ASSVGGLSTEAF

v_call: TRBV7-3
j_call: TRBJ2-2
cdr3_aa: ASSLTGSGTGELF

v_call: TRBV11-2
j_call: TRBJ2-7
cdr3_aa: ASSLVAGAGEQY

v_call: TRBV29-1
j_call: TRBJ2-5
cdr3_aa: SVRDSFLETQY

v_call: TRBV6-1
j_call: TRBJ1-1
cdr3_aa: ASRVFGQSSEAF

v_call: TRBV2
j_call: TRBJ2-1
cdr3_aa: ATQREQLLNNEQF

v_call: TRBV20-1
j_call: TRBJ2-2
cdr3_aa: SARQGQGLPDTGELF

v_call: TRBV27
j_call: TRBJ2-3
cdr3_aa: ASSHRASGLASPDTQY

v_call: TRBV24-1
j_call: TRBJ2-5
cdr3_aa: ATSDFTGDVETQY

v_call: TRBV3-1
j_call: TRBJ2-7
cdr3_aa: ASSQDLGRGYEQY

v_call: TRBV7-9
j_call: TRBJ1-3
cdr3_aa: ASSSRGHSGNTIY

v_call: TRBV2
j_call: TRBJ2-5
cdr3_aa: ASLRDRQETQY

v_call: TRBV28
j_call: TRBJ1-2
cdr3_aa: ASSTLTEPGYGYT

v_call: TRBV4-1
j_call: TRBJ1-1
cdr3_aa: ASSQDLNGAGGSTEAF

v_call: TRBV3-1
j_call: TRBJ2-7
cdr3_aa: ASSRPGTGYYEQY

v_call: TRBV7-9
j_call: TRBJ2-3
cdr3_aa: ASSEVNTQY

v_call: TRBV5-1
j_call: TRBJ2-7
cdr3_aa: ASSFYICSAIKQGSYEQY

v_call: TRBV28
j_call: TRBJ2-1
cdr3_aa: ASSLGTSGSNEQF

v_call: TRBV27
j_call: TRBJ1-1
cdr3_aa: ASSLYPPSTAGGTEAF

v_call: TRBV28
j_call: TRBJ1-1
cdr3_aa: ASTPGGGTNTEAF

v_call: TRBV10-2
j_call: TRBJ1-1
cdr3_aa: ASSGNSGGITEAF

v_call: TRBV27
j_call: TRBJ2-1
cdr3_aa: ASSFLAGSDNEQF

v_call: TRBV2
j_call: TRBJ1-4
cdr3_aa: ASRRDGNEKLF

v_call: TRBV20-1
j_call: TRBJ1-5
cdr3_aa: SASYGPQQPQH

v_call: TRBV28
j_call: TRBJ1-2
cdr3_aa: ASSPPGTNYGYT

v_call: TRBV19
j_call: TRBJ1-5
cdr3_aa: ASRTHRDKNNQPQH

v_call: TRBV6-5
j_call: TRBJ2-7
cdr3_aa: ASSYAVQGAYEQY

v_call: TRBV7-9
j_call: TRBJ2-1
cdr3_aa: ASSPLHSLSYNEQF

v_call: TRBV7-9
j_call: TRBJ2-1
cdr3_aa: ASRLSSPAGLAGEF

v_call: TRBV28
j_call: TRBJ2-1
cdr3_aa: ASSSESYNEQF

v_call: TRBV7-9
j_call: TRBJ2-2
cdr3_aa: ASPAARSTGELF

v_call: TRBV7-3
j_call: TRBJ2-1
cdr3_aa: ASSSPAGLAGNEQF

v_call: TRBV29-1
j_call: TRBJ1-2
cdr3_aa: SVELSGVYGYT

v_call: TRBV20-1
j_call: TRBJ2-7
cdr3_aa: SARDHEVYEQY

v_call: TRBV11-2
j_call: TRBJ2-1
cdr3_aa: ASSLERLFSEQF

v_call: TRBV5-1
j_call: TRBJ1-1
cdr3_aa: ASSLGWARTEAF

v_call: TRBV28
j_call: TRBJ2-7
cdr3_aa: ASSLPPGQGAYEQY